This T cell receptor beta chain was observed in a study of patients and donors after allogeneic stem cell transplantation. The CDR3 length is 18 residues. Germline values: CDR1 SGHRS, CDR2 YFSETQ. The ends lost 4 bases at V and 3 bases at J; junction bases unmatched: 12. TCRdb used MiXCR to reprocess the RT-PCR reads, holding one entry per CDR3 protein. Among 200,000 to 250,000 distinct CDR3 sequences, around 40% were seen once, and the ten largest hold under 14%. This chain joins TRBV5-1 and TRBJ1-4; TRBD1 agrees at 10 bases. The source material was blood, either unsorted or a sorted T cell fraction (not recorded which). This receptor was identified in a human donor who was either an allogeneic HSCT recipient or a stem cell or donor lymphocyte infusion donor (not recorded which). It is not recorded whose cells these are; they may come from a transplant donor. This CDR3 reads CASSRRAGTGAANEKLFF. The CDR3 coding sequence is TGCGCCAGCAGCCGACGAGCCGGGACAGGGGCCGCTAATGAAAAACTGTTTTTT.